This T cell receptor (beta chain) is from a study of T cell responses to AZD1222 COVID-19 vaccine. Study-wide results and caveats: Close to half of spike-specific TCRs reportedly recognize unmutated variant regions. Spike-specific TCR breadth and depth rose after two AZD1222 doses. Mostly white British, mostly female donors; authors suggested clonal diversity may be underestimated.

About this clone itself: The antigen remains unidentified.

Assay: immunoSEQ multiplex PCR; the TCRdb copy retains only in-frame clones and omits some. The sample consists of about 140,000 clones, 70% to 90% of them appearing once. This CDR3 is built from 14 residues. V lost 1 base and J 2 bases, leaving 10 bases between the germline ends. Germline V gives CDR1 SGHRS, CDR2 YFSETQ. This receptor was taken from an adult in good health. Here the sequenced sample was peripheral blood, taken on day 0 of AZD1222 vaccination. This rearrangement joins TRBV5-1 to TRBJ2-7; D perhaps matches TRBD1 (6 bases). CDR3 loop: CASSLRGQTYEQYF. In DNA, the CDR3 is TGCGCCAGCAGCTTGAGGGGACAAACCTACGAGCAGTACTTC.